These T cell receptor beta chains were read from a single sample in a study of T cells in Graves' hyperthyroidism and ophthalmopathy. TCRdb itself ran the multiplex PCR reads through MiXCR, one entry per CDR3 protein. The repertoire has about 590,000 distinct CDR3 sequences, 14% of them found once; the top ten carry 7.1%. Sequencing was carried out using blood. The origin of the receptors is a woman between 18 and 29 years old with Graves' ophthalmopathy. The CDR3 runs from the conserved cysteine through the conserved F or W. The D gene is left open where the match is weak. A clone size is listed for some rows: how often the clone was seen (once, few, many), or a class if it is expanded.

.	TRBV20-1	many	TRBJ2-7	TGCAGTGCTAGAGAGCACACCTACTCCTACGAGCAGTACTTC	CSAREHTYSYEQYF
TRBD2	TRBV7-2	few	TRBJ2-5	TGTGCCAGCAGCCCTAATCCGGGACTAGCGGGAGGAGAGACCCAGTACTTC	CASSPNPGLAGGETQYF
.	TRBV11-2	.	TRBJ2-1	TGTGCCAGCAGCTTGGACAGGGTGGGCGGGAGATCCTACAATGAGCAGTTCTTC	CASSLDRVGGRSYNEQFF
TRBD1	TRBV19	.	TRBJ1-5	TGTGCCAGTAGTAGGGGAGGACAGGGTCGGCAGCCCCAGCATTTT	CASSRGGQGRQPQHF
.	TRBV6-5	few	TRBJ1-2	TGTGCCAGCAGTTCCGTCCCCTCGTTTTATGGCTACACCTTC	CASSSVPSFYGYTF
.	TRBV20-1	many	TRBJ2-5	TGCAGTGCTAGATTTCCCCAGGGGTCCCAAGAGACCCAGTACTTC	CSARFPQGSQETQYF
.	TRBV3-1	many	TRBJ1-2	TGTGCCAGCAGCCAAAGGGTCAGGGATGGGCCCTATGGCTACACCTTC	CASSQRVRDGPYGYTF
TRBD1	TRBV9	.	TRBJ2-4	TGTGCCAGCAGCACTCGGGACAGCGGCGAAAACATTCAGTACTTC	CASSTRDSGENIQYF
.	TRBV3-1	once	TRBJ1-2	TGTGCCAGCAGCCGAACAGGGTCGTACTATGGCTACACCTTC	CASSRTGSYYGYTF
.	TRBV12-3/TRBV12-4	many	TRBJ2-7	TGTGCCAGCAGTCCCGCACTAGAAACCTACGAGCAGTACTTC	CASSPALETYEQYF
.	TRBV20-1	many	TRBJ2-7	TGCAGTGCGGCAGGGTACGAGCAGTACTTC	CSAAGYEQYF
TRBD1	TRBV18	few	TRBJ1-6	TGTGCCAGCTCACCTATGACAGGGGGTTCTTATAATTCACCCCTCCACTTT	CASSPMTGGSYNSPLHF
.	TRBV6-1	many	TRBJ1-2	TGTGCCAGCAGTGCAGAAGGGTCGTCGTATGGCTACACCTTC	CASSAEGSSYGYTF
.	TRBV6-1	.	TRBJ2-7	TGTGCCAGCAGTCCAAGGCCCCCCTACGAGCAGTACTTC	CASSPRPPYEQYF
TRBD1	TRBV27	many	TRBJ2-7	TGTGCCAGCAGTGCCCAAAGACAGGGGTTTTCCTACGAGCAGTACTTC	CASSAQRQGFSYEQYF
TRBD1	TRBV6-1	many	TRBJ1-6	TGTGCCAGCAGTTTGACAGGGGACATTCGGTCACCCCTCCACTTT	CASSLTGDIRSPLHF
.	TRBV19	many	TRBJ2-7	TGTGCCAGTAGTATCGGACAGCTTAGCGACGAGCAGTACTTC	CASSIGQLSDEQYF
TRBD1	TRBV18	many	TRBJ1-1	TGTGCCAGCTCACCCGGGACAGAACGCACTGAAGCTTTCTTT	CASSPGTERTEAFF
.	TRBV9	few	TRBJ2-1	TGTGCCAGCAGCGTTGATGGTTCGAGCTCCTACAATGAGCAGTTCTTC	CASSVDGSSSYNEQFF
.	TRBV20-1	many	TRBJ2-3	TGCAGTGCTAGCTCTACAGCTAGAGCAGATACGCAGTATTTT	CSASSTARADTQYF
.	TRBV30	few	TRBJ1-3	TGTGCCTGGAGTCCTCTGTGGGGGGCTGGAGGGGACACCATATATTTT	CAWSPLWGAGGDTIYF
TRBD1	TRBV12-3/TRBV12-4	.	TRBJ2-2	TGTGCCAGCAGTTCCGGACAGGGACGGTCCGGGGAGCTGTTTTTT	CASSSGQGRSGELFF
.	TRBV5-4	.	TRBJ2-7	TGTGCCAGCAGCCAGCAGGCGGGCCTACGCTCCTACGGGCAGTACTTC	CASSQQAGLRSYGQYF
.	TRBV5-5	.	TRBJ2-7	TGTGCCAGCAGCTTGGTAAGGGACGGCTACGAGCAGTACTTC	CASSLVRDGYEQYF
.	TRBV12-3/TRBV12-4	many	TRBJ1-1	TGTGCCAGCAGTTTAGACAGGGCGAGGGCTTTCTTT	CASSLDRARAFF
.	TRBV14	.	TRBJ2-1	TGTGCCAGCAGCCTCCGACAGCGCCCGTACAATGAGCAGTTCTTC	CASSLRQRPYNEQFF
TRBD1	TRBV28	many	TRBJ2-7	TGTGCCAGCAGTTCGGGACAGGGTCCCTACGAGCAGTACTTC	CASSSGQGPYEQYF
TRBD2	TRBV3-1	many	TRBJ2-3	TGTGCCAGCAGCCAGAGGGGGACTAGCGTGAGTACAGATACGCAGTATTTT	CASSQRGTSVSTDTQYF
TRBD1	TRBV28	many	TRBJ1-2	TGTGCCAGCAGAGCGACAGGGGGGGACTATGGCTACACCTTC	CASRATGGDYGYTF
.	TRBV19	few	TRBJ2-7	TGTGCCAGTAGTATAGTCGGGGGCCACGAGCAGTACTTC	CASSIVGGHEQYF
.	TRBV20-1	many	TRBJ2-7	TGCAGTGCACAGGGACCCTACGAGCAGTACTTC	CSAQGPYEQYF
TRBD1	TRBV28	few	TRBJ2-1	TGTGCCAGCAGTCTTGCCGGGACAGGGGTCTACAATGAGCAGTTCTTC	CASSLAGTGVYNEQFF
TRBD2	TRBV2	many	TRBJ2-7	TGTGCCAGCAGTGAAAATCGCGGGAGGGGTTACGAGCAGTACTTC	CASSENRGRGYEQYF
TRBD2	TRBV20-1	.	TRBJ2-1	TGCAGTGCTGCCCTCGGACTAGCGGGATCCTACAATGAGCAGTTCTTC	CSAALGLAGSYNEQFF
.	TRBV7-6	many	TRBJ2-1	TGTGCCAGCAGCTTAGCTGGGGGCAGTCCTGACTTAACCTACAATGAGCAGTTCTTC	CASSLAGGSPDLTYNEQFF
.	TRBV7-3	.	TRBJ2-3	TGTGCCAGCAGCTTATTATCCCTAGATACGCAGTATTTT	CASSLLSLDTQYF
TRBD1	TRBV5-1	many	TRBJ2-3	TGCGCCAGCAGCCGGGACAGAACCACAGATACGCAGTATTTT	CASSRDRTTDTQYF
TRBD1	TRBV27	many	TRBJ1-2	TGTGCCAGCAGTTTATCCCCCGACAGGGTTGTGGGCTACACCTTC	CASSLSPDRVVGYTF
TRBD2	TRBV5-1	.	TRBJ2-7	TGCGCCAGCAGCTCGAGCCCCCCCAGGGAGCGGGAGCCCTACGAGCAGTACTTC	CASSSSPPREREPYEQYF
.	TRBV2	many	TRBJ2-7	TGTGCCAGCAGTGATAGGCTTCCTACTACATGGCGGGTCCTTTACGAGCAGTACTTC	CASSDRLPTTWRVLYEQYF
TRBD1	TRBV28	many	TRBJ1-6	TGTGCCAGCAGTTCACCGACAGGGATCGGTAATTCACCCCTCCACTTT	CASSSPTGIGNSPLHF
.	TRBV3-1	many	TRBJ2-1	TGTGCCAGCAGCTCCAAGGGGCTAGCCTGGTCCTACAATGAGCAGTTCTTC	CASSSKGLAWSYNEQFF
.	TRBV11-2	many	TRBJ2-3	TGTGCCAGCAGCTTGAACGGGGCTGACACAGATACGCAGTATTTT	CASSLNGADTDTQYF